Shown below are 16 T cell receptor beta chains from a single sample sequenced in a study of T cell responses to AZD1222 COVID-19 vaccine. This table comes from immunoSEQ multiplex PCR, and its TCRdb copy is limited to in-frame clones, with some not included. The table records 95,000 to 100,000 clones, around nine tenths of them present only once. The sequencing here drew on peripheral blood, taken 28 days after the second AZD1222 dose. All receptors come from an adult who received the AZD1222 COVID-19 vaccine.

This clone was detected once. CDR3 bases: TGTGCCAGCAGTTTATCTGCGGGACTAGCGGGAGTTCGGGATACGCAGTATTTT. Its translation: CASSLSAGLAGVRDTQYF. The chain is built from TRBV27 and TRBJ2-3, with 14 bases aligning to TRBD2. The ends lost 0 bases at V and 6 bases at J; junction bases unmatched: 8. The CDR3 sequence is 18 residues long. CDR1 is MNHEY and CDR2 is SMNVEV in the germline V gene (reference sequence).

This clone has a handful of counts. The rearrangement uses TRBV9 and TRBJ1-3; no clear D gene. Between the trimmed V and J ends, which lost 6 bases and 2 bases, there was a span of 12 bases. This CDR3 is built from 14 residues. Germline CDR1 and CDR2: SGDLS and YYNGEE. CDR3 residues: CASMPWDAGNTIYF. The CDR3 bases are TGTGCCAGCATGCCCTGGGATGCTGGAAACACCATATATTTT.

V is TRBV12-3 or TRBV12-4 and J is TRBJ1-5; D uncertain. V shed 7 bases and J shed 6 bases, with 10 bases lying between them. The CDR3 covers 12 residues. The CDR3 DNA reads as TGTGCCAGCACTCGGGCCGGTCAGCCCCAGCATTTT. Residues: CASTRAGQPQHF.

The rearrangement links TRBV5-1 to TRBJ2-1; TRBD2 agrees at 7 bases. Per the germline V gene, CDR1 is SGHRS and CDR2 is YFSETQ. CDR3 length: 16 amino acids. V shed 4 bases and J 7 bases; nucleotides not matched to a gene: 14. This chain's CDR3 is CASSPLTSVGPNEQFF. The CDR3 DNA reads TGCGCCAGCAGCCCCCTCACTAGCGTTGGACCGAATGAGCAGTTCTTC.

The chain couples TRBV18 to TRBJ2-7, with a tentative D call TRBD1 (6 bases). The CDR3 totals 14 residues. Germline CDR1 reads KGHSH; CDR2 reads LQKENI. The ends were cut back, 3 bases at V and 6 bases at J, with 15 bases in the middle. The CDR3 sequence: CASSPLRDTSEQYF. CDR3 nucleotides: TGTGCCAGCTCACCTCTTAGGGACACCTCCGAGCAGTACTTC.

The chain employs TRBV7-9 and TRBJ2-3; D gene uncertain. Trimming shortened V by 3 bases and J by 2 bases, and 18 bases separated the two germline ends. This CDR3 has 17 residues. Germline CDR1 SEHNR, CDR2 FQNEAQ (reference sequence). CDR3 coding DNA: TGTGCCAGCAGCTTTAATTCCGGCAGTAGGTCCACAGATACGCAGTATTTT. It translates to CASSFNSGSRSTDTQYF.

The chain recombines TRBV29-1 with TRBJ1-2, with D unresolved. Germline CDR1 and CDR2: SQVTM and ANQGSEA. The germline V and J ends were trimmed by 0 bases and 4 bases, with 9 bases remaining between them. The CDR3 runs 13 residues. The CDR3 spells CSVEDGGFYGYTF. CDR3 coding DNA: TGCAGCGTTGAAGATGGAGGGTTCTATGGCTACACCTTC.

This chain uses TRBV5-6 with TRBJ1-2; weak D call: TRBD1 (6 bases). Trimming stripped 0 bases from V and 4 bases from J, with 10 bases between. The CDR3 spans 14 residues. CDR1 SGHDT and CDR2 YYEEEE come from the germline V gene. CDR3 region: CASSLAGDIYGYTF. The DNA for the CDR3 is TGTGCCAGCAGCTTGGCGGGGGACATCTATGGCTACACCTTC. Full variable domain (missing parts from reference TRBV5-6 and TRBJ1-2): DAGVTQSPTHLIKTRGQQVTLRCSPKSGHDTVSWYQQALGQGPQFIFQYYEEEERQRGNFPDRFSGHQFPNYSSELNVNALLLGDSALYLCASSLAGDIYGYTFGSGTRLTVV.

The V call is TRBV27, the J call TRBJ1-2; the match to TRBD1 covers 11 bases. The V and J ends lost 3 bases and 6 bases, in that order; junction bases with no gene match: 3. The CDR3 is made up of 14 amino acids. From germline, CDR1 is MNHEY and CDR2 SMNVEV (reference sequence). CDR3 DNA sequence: TGTGCCAGCAGTTTTGGGACAGGGGGTCATGGCTACACCTTC. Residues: CASSFGTGGHGYTF.

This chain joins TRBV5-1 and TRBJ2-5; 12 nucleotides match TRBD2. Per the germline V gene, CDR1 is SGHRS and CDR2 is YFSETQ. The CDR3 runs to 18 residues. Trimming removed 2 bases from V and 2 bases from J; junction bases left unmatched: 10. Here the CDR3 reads CASSFRTSGTVGQETQYF. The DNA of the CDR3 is TGCGCCAGCAGCTTCCGGACTAGCGGGACAGTGGGGCAAGAGACCCAGTACTTC.

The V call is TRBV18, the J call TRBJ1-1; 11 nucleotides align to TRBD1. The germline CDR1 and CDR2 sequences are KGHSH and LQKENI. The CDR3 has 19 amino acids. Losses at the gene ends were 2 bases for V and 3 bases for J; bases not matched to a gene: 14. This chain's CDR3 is CASSPIRPGTGGFDTEAFF. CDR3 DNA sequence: TGTGCCAGCTCACCAATCCGTCCCGGGACAGGGGGTTTTGACACTGAAGCTTTCTTT.

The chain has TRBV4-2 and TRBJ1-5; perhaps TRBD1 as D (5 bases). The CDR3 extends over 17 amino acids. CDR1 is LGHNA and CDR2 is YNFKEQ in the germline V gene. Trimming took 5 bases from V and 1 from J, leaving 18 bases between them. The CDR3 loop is CASSWTGTGKSNQPQHF. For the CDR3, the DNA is TGTGCCAGCAGCTGGACCGGGACCGGGAAGAGCAATCAGCCCCAGCATTTT.

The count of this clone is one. The CDR3 is CASSSGTAKTF. In DNA form, the CDR3 reads TGTGCCAGCAGCTCCGGGACGGCGAAAACCTTC. The chain couples TRBV12-3 or TRBV12-4 to TRBJ1-2; perhaps TRBD1 as D (5 bases). CDR3 length equals 11 residues. V lost 6 bases and J lost 14, with 16 bases in between.

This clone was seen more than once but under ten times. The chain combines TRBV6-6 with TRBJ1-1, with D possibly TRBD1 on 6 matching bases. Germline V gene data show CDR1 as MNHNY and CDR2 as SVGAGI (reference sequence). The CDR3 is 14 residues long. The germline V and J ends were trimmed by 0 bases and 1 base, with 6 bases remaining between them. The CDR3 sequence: CASSYSRGNTEAFF. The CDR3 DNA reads TGTGCCAGCAGTTACTCCAGGGGGAACACTGAAGCTTTCTTT.

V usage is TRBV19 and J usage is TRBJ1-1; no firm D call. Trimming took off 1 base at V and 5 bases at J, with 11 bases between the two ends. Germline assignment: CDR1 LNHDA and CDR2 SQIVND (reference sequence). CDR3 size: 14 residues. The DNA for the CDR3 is TGTGCCAGTAGTATAGGCGGGCCGGGAACTGAAGCTTTCTTT. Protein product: CASSIGGPGTEAFF.

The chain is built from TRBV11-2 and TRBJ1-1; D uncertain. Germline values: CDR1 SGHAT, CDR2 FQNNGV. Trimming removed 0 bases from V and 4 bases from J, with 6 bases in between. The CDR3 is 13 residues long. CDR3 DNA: TGTGCCAGCAGCTTAGAGAGGCGCACTGAAGCTTTCTTT. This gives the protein CASSLERRTEAFF.